Sequencing of this T cell receptor (beta chain) was carried out in a study of early T cells in non-severe SARS-CoV-2 infection listed by TCRdb under 2021. Regarding the research as a whole: TCR sequencing used bulk RNA from unsorted whole blood, so alpha and beta chains could not be paired. Overall results and qualifications from the work: VDJdb matching was skewed toward anti-spike CD8 responses and likely underestimated virus-specific expansions, missing private and CD4 specificities.

The library relied on 5' RACE. Sequencing relied on a NextSeq 500. Unique molecular identifiers were attached to individual cDNA molecules in the TCR library protocol so that sequencing error and PCR bias could be corrected. Sequencing covered both TCR alpha and beta chains, and within each sample the abundances of alpha and beta sequences were tightly co-correlated. In the paper's pipeline: Decombinator V4 was used to annotate TCR sequences for V gene, J gene and CDR3. Expanded TCRs were defined as changing significantly between any two time points under a Poisson model with p below 0.0001. Abundances of TCRs were expressed as counts per million after normalisation to the total number of TCRs sequenced in each sample. MAIT TCRs were defined by TRAV1-2 paired with TRAJ12, TRAJ20 or TRAJ33, and iNKT TCRs by TRAV10 paired with TRAJ18. VDJdb, accessed 1 November 2021, was searched for CMV, EBV and SARS-CoV-2 annotated TCRs, with TCRs annotated for multiple antigens excluded. TCRdb's own reprocessing of the public reads used fastp at Q25 and MiXCR and kept productive beta chains. All rows with the same CDR3 protein become a single entry with the most common DNA and genes. TCRdb's processing, not the study's, gives the V and J calls here. This sample has 65,000 to 95,000 distinct CDR3 sequences in its table, and 11% to 15% of those were observed once. The ten largest account for 9.5% to 12% of the sample.

The study was a case-control design nested within a healthcare worker cohort in London, UK, with weekly nasopharyngeal swab PCR tests and blood sampling. Between 23 and 31 March 2020, the week of the UK lockdown, healthcare workers were enrolled and then followed up weekly for as long as 16 weeks. This clonotype has more than one count but fewer than ten. Its antigen is unknown. No base-level quality is on record; no much larger clone is a single base apart. CDR1 MNHNY and CDR2 SVGAGI are derived from the germline V gene (reference sequence). From the cysteine through the phenylalanine, the CDR3 covers 14 amino acids. Only CDR3 DNA is held: 42 bases, read in frame from base 1. V has 2 bases trimmed and J has 5 bases trimmed; junction bases matching no gene number 5.

Sequencing used whole blood. This TCR was sampled from an adult who was a healthcare worker with PCR-confirmed SARS-CoV-2 infection or an uninfected control (not recorded which). The chain couples TRBV6-6 to TRBJ1-2; TRBD1 agrees with 7 junctional bases. The CDR3 region: CASSYGDSQYGYTF. The nucleotides are TGTGCCAGCAGTTACGGGGACAGCCAATATGGCTACACCTTC.